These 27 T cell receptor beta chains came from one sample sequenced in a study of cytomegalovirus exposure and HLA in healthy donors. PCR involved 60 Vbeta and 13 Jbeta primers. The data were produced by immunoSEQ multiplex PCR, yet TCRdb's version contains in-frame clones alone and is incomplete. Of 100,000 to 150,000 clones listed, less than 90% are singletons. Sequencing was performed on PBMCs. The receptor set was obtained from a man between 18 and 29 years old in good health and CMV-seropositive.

The DNA of the CDR3 is TGTGCCAGCACCAATGGAGTCAGGGGGGATACAGATACGCAGTATTTT. Amino acid sequence: CASTNGVRGDTDTQYF. The V and J genes are TRBV5-4 and TRBJ2-3; D perhaps matches TRBD1 (7 bases). V was cut by 6 bases and J by 3 bases, with 20 bases left in between. CDR3 size: 16 residues. Germline V gene sequence: CDR1 SGHNT, CDR2 YYREEE (reference sequence). Combining the CDR3 with reference TRBV5-4 and TRBJ2-3 gives the whole variable domain ETGVTQSPTHLIKTRGQQVTLRCSSQSGHNTVSWYQQALGQGPQFIFQYYREEENGRGNFPPRFSGLQFPNYSSELNVNALELDDSALYLCASTNGVRGDTDTQYFGPGTRLTVL.

DNA for the CDR3: TGTGCCAGCAGTTACAATAGTGAAGCTTTCTTT. Amino acids: CASSYNSEAFF. V gene TRBV6-5 combines with J gene TRBJ1-1; unclear D gene. Trimming stripped 2 bases from V and 7 bases from J, with 5 bases between. Per the germline V gene, CDR1 is MNHEY and CDR2 is SVGAGI. This CDR3 comprises 11 residues.

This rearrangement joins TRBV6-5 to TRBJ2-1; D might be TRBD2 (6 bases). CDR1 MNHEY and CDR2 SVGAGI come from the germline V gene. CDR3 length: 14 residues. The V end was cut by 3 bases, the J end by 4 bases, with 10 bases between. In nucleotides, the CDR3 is TGTGCCAGCAGTTATGGGACTGGGTACAATGAGCAGTTCTTC. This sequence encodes CASSYGTGYNEQFF.

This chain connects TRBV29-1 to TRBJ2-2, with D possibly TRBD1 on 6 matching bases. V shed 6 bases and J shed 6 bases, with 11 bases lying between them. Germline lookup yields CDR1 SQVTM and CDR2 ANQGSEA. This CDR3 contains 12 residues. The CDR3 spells CSVRWTAGELFF. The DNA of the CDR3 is TGCAGCGTCAGGTGGACAGCCGGGGAGCTGTTTTTT.

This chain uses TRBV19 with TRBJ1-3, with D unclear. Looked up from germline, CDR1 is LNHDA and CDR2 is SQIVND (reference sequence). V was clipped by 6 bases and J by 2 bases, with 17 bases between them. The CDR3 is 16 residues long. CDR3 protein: CASSPSREVAGNTIYF. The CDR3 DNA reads TGTGCCAGTAGCCCCTCGAGGGAAGTCGCTGGAAACACCATATATTTT.

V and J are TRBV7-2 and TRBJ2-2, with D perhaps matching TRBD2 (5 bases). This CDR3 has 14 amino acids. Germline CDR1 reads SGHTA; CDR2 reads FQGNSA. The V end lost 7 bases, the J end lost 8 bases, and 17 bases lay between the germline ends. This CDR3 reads CASTSEATPGELFF. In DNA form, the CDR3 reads TGTGCCAGCACCTCGGAGGCTACGCCGGGGGAGCTGTTTTTT.

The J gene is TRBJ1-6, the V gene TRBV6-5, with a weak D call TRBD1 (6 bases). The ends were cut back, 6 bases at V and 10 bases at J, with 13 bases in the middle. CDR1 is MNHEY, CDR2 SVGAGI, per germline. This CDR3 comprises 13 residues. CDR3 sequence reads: CASRTGGRSPLHF. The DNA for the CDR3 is TGTGCCAGCAGGACAGGTGGTCGATCACCCCTCCACTTT.

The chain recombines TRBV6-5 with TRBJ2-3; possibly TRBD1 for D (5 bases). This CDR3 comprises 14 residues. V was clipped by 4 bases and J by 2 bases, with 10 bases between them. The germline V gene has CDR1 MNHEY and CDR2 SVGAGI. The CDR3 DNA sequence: TGTGCCAGCAGTTCGTACAGGCACACAGATACGCAGTATTTT. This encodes CASSSYRHTDTQYF.

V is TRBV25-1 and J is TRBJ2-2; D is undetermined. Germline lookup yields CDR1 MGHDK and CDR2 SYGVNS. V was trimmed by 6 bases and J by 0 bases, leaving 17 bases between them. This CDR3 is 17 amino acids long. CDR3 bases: TGTGCCAGCAGCGTGAAAGTTAAGCAGGCGAACACCGGGGAGCTGTTTTTT. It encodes CASSVKVKQANTGELFF.

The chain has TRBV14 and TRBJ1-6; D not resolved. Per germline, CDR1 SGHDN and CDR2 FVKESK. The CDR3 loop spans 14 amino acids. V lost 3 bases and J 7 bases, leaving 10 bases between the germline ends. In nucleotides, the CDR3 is TGTGCCAGCAGCCAGCGGGAGTCGAATTCACCCCTCCACTTT. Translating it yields CASSQRESNSPLHF. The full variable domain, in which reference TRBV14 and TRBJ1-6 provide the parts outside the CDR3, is EAGVTQFPSHSVIEKGQTVTLRCDPISGHDNLYWYRRVMGKEIKFLLHFVKESKQDESGMPNNRFLAERTGGTYSTLKVQPAELEDSGVYFCASSQRESNSPLHFGNGTRLTVT.

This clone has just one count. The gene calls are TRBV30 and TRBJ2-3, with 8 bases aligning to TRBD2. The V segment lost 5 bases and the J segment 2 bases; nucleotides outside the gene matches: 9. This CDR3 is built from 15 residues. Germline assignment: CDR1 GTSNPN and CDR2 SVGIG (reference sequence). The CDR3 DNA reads TGTGCCTGGCAATCGGGGGGGACTGACACAGATACGCAGTATTTT. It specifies CAWQSGGTDTDTQYF.

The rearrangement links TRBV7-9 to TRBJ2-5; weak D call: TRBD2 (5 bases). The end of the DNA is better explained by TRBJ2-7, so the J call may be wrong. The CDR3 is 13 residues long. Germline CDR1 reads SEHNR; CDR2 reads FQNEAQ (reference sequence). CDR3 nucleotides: TGTGCCAGCAGCTTAGTAGAGGGCTACGAGCAGTACTTC. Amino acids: CASSLVEGYEQYF.

The CDR3 DNA reads as TGCGCCAGCAGCCAAGATCGTTTGGACACTTCCGGAAACACCATATATTTT. This translates into CASSQDRLDTSGNTIYF. The chain couples TRBV4-1 to TRBJ1-3; D is perhaps TRBD1 (5 bases). This CDR3 spans 17 amino acids. Germline V gene data show CDR1 as MGHRA and CDR2 as YSYEKL. V was pared by 0 bases and J by 4 bases, with 16 bases between.

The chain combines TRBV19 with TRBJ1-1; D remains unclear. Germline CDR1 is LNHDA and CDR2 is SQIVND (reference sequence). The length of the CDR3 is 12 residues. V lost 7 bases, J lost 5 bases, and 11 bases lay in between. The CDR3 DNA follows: TGTGCCAGTACCAGGACGGGGACTGAAGCTTTCTTT. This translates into CASTRTGTEAFF. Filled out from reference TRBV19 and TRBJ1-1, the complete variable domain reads DGGITQSPKYLFRKEGQNVTLSCEQNLNHDAMYWYRQDPGQGLRLIYYSQIVNDFQKGDIAEGYSVSREKKESFPLTVTSAQKNPTAFYLCASTRTGTEAFFGQGTRLTVV.

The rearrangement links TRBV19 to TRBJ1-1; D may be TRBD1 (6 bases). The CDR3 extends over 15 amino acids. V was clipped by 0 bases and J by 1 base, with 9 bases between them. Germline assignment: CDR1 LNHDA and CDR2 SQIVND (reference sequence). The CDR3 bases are TGTGCCAGTAGTATAGACCAGGGGTCGAACACTGAAGCTTTCTTT. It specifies CASSIDQGSNTEAFF.

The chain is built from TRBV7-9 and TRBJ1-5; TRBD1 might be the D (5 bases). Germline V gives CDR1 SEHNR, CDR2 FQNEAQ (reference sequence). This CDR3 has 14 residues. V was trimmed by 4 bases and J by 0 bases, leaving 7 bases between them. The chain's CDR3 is CASSSGISNQPQHF. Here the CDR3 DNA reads TGTGCCAGCAGCTCAGGGATTAGCAATCAGCCCCAGCATTTT.

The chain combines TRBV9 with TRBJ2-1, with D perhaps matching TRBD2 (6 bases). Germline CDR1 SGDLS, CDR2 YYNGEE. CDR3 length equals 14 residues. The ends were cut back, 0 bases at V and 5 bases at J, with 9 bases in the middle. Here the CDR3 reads CASSVVGGNNEQFF. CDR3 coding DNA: TGTGCCAGCAGCGTAGTAGGAGGGAACAATGAGCAGTTCTTC. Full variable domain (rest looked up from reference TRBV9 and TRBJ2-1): DSGVTQTPKHLITATGQRVTLRCSPRSGDLSVYWYQQSLDQGLQFLIQYYNGEERAKGNILERFSAQQFPDLHSELNLSSLELGDSALYFCASSVVGGNNEQFFGPGTRLTVL.

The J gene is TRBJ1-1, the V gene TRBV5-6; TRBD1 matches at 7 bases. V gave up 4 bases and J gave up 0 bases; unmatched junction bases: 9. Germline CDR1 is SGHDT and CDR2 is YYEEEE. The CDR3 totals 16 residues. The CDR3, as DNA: TGTGCCAGCAGCCAAGACAGGGTCCTTATGAACACTGAAGCTTTCTTT. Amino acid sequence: CASSQDRVLMNTEAFF.

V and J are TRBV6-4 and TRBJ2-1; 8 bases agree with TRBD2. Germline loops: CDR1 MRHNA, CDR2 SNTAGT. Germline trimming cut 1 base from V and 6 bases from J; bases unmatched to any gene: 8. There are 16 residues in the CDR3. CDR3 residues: CASSDFGGAIGNEQFF. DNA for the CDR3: TGTGCCAGCAGTGACTTCGGGGGGGCAATAGGCAATGAGCAGTTCTTC.

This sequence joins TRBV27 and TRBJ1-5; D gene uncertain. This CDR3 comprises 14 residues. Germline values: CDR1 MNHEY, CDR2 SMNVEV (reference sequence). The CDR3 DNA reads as TGTGTTACTAGGAATATAGGGAGCAATCAGCCCCAGCATTTT. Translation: CVTRNIGSNQPQHF.

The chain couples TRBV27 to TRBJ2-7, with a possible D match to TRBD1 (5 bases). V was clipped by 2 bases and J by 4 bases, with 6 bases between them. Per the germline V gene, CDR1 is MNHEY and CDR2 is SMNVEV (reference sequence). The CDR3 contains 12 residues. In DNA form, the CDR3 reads TGTGCCAGCAGTTTAGCAGGGTACGAGCAGTACTTC. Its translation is CASSLAGYEQYF.

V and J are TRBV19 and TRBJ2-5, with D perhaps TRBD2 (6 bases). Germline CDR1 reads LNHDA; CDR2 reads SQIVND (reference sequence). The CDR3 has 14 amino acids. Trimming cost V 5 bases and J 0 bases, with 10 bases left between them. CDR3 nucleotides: TGTGCCAGTAGTGGGTGGGGGGACCAAGAGACCCAGTACTTC. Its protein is CASSGWGDQETQYF.

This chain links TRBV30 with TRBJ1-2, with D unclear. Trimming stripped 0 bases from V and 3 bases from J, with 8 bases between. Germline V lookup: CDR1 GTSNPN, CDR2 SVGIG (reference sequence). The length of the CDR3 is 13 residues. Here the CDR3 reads CAWSVYSHYGYTF. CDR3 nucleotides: TGTGCCTGGAGTGTCTACAGCCACTATGGCTACACCTTC.

The CDR3 protein is CASSQSWDREYGYTF. The CDR3, as DNA: TGCGCCAGCAGTCAATCTTGGGACAGGGAGTATGGCTACACCTTC. V and J are TRBV23-1 and TRBJ1-2; 9 bases line up with TRBD1. TRBV23-1 is labeled an ORF, and its function is uncertain. The CDR3 sequence is 15 residues long. With 0 bases clipped from V and 5 bases from J, the junction kept 4 bases outside the gene matches.

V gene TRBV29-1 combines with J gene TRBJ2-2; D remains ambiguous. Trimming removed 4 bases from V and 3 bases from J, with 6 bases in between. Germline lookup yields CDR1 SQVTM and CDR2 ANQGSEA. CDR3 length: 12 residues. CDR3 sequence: CSVVYHTGELFF. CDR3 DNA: TGCAGCGTTGTTTATCACACCGGGGAGCTGTTTTTT.

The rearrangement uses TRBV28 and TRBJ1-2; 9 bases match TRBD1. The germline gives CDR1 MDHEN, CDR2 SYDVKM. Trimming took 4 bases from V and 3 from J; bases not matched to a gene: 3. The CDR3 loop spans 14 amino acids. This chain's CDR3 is CASSSGQGHYGYTF. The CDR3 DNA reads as TGTGCCAGCAGTTCGGGACAGGGCCACTATGGCTACACCTTC.

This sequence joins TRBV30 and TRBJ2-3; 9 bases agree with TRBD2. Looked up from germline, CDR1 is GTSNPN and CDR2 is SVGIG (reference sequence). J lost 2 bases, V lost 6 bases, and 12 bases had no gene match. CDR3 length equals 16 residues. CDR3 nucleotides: TGTGCCTGCTACAGCGGGGGGCAGGCCCCCACAGATACGCAGTATTTT. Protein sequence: CACYSGGQAPTDTQYF.